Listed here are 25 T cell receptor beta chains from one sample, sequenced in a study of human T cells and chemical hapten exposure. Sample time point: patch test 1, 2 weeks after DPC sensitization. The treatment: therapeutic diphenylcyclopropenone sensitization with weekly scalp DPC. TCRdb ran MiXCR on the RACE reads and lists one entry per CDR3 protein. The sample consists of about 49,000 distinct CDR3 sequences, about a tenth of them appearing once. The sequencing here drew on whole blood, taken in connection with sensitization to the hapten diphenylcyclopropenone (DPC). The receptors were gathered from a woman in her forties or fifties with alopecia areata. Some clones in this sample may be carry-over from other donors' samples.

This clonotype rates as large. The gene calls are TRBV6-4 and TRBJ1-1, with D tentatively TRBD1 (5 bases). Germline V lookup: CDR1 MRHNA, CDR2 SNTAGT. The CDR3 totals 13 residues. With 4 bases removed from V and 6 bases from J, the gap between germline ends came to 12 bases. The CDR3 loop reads CASSATPRAEAFF. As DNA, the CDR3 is TGTGCCAGCAGTGCGACACCCAGGGCTGAAGCTTTCTTT.

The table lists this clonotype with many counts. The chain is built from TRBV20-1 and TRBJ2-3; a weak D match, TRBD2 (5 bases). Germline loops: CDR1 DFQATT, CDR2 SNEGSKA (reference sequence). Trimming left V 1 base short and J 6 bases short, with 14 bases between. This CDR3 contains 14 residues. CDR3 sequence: CSARVGGSGDTQYF. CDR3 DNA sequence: TGCAGTGCTAGAGTAGGTGGGAGCGGCGATACGCAGTATTTT.

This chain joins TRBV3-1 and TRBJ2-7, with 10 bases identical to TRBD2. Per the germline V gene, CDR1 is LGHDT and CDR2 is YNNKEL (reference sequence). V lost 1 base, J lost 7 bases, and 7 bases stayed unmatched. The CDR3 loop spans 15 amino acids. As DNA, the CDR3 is TGTGCCAGCAGCCAAGGGAGAGCGGGAGGGTTTGAGCAGTACTTC. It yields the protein CASSQGRAGGFEQYF.

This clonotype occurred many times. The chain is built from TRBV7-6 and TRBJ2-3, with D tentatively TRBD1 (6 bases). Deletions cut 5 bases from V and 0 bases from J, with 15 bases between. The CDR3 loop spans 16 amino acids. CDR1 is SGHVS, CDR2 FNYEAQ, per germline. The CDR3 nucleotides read TGTGCCAGCAGCCCGGACAGCCTTTCTAGCACAGATACGCAGTATTTT. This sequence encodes CASSPDSLSSTDTQYF. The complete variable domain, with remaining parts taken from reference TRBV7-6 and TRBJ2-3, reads GAGVSQSPRYKVTKRGQDVALRCDPISGHVSLYWYRQALGQGPEFLTYFNYEAQQDKSGLPNDRFSAERPEGSISTLTIQRTEQRDSAMYRCASSPDSLSSTDTQYFGPGTRLTVL.

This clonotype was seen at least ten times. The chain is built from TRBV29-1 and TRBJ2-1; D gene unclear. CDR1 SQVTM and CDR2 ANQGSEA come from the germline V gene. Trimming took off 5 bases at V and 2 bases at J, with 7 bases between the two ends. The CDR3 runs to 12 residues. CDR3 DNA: TGCAGCGTTAGCCTAGCCTACAATGAGCAGTTCTTC. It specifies CSVSLAYNEQFF.

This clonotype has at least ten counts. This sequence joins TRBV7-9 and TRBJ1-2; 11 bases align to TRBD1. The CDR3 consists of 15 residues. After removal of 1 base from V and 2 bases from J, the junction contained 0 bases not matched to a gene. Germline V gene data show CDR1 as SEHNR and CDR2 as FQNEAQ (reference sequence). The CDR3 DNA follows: TGTGCCAGCAGCTTAGGGACAGGGGGCAACTATGGCTACACCTTC. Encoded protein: CASSLGTGGNYGYTF.

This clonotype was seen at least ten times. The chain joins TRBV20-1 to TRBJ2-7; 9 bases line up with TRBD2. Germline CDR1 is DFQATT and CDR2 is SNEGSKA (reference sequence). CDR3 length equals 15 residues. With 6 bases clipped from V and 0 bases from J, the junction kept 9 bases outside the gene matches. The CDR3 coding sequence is TGCAGTGCCCCGGTGGTTAGCGGGAGCTCCTACGAGCAGTACTTC. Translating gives CSAPVVSGSSYEQYF.

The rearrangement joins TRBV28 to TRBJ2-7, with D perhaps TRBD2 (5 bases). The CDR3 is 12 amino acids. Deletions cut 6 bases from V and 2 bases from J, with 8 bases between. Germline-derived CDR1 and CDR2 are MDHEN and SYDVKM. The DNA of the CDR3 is TGTGCCAGCAGCCCCGGGACCTACGAGCAGTACTTC. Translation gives CASSPGTYEQYF.

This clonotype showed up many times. CDR3 in amino acids: CASSLLDFTVSNQPQHF. CDR3 DNA: TGTGCCAGCAGTTTATTAGACTTCACAGTATCTAATCAGCCCCAGCATTTT. The V and J genes are TRBV28 and TRBJ1-5; D is unclear. Germline V gives CDR1 MDHEN, CDR2 SYDVKM. The ends were cut back, 1 base at V and 4 bases at J, with 17 bases in the middle. The CDR3 is 17 amino acids. Combining the CDR3 with reference TRBV28 and TRBJ1-5 gives the whole variable domain DVKVTQSSRYLVKRTGEKVFLECVQDMDHENMFWYRQDPGLGLRLIYFSYDVKMKEKGDIPEGYSVSREKKERFSLILESASTNQTSMYLCASSLLDFTVSNQPQHFGDGTRLSIL.

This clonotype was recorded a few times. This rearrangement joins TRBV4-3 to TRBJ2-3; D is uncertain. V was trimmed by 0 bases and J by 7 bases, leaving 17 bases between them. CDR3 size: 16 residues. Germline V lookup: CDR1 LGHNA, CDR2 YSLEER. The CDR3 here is CASSQDVAAFKHTQYF. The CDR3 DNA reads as TGCGCCAGCAGCCAAGATGTGGCAGCCTTCAAGCATACGCAGTATTTT.

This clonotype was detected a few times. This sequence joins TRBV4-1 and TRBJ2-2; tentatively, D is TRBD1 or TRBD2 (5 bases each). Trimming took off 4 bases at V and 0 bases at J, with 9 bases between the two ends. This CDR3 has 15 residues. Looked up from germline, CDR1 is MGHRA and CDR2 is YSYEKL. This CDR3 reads CASSRDVANTGELFF. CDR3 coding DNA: TGCGCCAGCAGCCGGGACGTCGCGAACACCGGGGAGCTGTTTTTT.

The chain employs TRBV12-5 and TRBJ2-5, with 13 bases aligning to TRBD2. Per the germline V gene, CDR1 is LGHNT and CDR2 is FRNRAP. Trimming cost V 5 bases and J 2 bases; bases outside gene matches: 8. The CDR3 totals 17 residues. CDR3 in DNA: TGTGCTAGTGGTCCATGGACTAGCGGGAGCAAACAAGAGACCCAGTACTTC. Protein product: CASGPWTSGSKQETQYF.

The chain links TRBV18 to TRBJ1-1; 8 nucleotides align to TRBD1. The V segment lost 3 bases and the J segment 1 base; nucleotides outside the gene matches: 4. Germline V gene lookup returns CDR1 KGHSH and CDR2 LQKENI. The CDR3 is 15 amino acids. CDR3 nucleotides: TGTGCCAGCTCACCCATGACAGGGGCGAACACTGAAGCTTTCTTT. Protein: CASSPMTGANTEAFF.

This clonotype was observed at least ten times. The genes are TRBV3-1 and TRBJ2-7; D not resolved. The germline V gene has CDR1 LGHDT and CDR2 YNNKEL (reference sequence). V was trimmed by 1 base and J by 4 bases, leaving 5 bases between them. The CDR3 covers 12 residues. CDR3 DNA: TGTGCCAGCAGCCAAGGCCTATACGAGCAGTACTTC. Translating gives CASSQGLYEQYF.

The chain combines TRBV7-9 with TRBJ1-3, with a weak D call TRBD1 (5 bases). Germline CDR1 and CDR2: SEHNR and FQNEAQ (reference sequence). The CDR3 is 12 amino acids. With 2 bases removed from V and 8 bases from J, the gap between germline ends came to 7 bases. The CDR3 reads CASSLTGDTIYF. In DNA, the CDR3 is TGTGCCAGCAGCTTAACGGGGGACACCATATATTTT.

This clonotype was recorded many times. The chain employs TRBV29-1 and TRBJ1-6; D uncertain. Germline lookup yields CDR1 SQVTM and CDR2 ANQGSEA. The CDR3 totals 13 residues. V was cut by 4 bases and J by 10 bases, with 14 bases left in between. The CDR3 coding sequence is TGCAGCGTTGGTGAGGGAGGTGTGTCACCCCTCCACTTT. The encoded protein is CSVGEGGVSPLHF.

CDR3: CASSEDRGRVEQYF. The CDR3 coding sequence is TGTGCCAGCAGCGAGGACAGGGGGCGCGTCGAGCAGTACTTC. The genes are TRBV11-2 and TRBJ2-7, with 11 bases aligning to TRBD1. Germline V gene sequence: CDR1 SGHAT, CDR2 FQNNGV. Trimming removed 5 bases from V and 6 bases from J; junction bases left unmatched: 6. The CDR3 is 14 residues long.

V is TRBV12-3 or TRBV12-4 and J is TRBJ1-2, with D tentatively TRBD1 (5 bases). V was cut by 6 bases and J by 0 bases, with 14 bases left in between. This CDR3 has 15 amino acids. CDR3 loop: CASREGWGTNYGYTF. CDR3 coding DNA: TGTGCCAGCAGAGAAGGGTGGGGCACTAACTATGGCTACACCTTC.

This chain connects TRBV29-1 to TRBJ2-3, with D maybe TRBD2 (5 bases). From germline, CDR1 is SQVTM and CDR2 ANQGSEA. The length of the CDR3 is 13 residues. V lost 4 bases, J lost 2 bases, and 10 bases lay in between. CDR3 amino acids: CSVVRGLTDTQYF. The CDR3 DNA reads TGCAGCGTTGTGAGAGGGCTCACAGATACGCAGTATTTT.

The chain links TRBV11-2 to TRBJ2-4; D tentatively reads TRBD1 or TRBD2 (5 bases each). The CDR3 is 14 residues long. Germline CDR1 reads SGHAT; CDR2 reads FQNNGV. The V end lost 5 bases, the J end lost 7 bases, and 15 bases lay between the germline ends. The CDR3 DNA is TGTGCCAGCAGCGGAACAGGACGGGGTAACATTCAGTACTTC. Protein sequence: CASSGTGRGNIQYF.

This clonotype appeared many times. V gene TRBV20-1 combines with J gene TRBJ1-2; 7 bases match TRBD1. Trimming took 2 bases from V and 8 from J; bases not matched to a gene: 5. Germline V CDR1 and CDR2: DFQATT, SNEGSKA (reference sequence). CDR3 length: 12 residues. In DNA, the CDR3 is TGCAGTGCTAGAACAGGGGTGTCAGGCTACACCTTC. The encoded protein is CSARTGVSGYTF.

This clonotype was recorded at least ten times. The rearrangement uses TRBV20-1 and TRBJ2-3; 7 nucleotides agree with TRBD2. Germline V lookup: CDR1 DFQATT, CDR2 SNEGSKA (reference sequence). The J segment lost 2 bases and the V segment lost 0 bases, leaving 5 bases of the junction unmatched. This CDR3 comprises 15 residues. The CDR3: CSARDGGLSTDTQYF. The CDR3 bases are TGCAGTGCTAGAGATGGGGGACTATCCACAGATACGCAGTATTTT.

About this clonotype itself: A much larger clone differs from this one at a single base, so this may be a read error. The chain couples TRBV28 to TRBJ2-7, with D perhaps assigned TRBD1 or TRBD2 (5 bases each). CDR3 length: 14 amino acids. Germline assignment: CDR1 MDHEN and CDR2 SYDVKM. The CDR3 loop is CAGSLPGRSYEQYF. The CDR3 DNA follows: TGTGCCGGCAGTTTACCGGGACGGTCCTACGAGCAGTACTTC.

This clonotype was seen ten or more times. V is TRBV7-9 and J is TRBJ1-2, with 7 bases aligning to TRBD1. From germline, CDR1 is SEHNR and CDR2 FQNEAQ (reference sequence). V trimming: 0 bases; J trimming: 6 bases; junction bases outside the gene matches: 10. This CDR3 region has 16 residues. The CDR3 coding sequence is TGTGCCAGCAGCTTAGCGTATGGAGACAGGGTCGATGGCTACACCTTC. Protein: CASSLAYGDRVDGYTF. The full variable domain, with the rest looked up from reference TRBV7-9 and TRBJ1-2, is DTGVSQNPRHKITKRGQNVTFRCDPISEHNRLYWYRQTLGQGPEFLTYFQNEAQLEKSRLLSDRFSAERPKGSFSTLEIQRTEQGDSAMYLCASSLAYGDRVDGYTFGSGTRLTVV.

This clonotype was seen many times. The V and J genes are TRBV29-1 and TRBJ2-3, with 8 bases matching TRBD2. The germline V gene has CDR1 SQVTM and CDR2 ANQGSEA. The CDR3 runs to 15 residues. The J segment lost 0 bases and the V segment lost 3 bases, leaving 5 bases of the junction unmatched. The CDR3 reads CSVEGASGSTDTQYF. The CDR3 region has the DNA TGCAGCGTTGAGGGGGCTAGCGGGAGCACAGATACGCAGTATTTT.